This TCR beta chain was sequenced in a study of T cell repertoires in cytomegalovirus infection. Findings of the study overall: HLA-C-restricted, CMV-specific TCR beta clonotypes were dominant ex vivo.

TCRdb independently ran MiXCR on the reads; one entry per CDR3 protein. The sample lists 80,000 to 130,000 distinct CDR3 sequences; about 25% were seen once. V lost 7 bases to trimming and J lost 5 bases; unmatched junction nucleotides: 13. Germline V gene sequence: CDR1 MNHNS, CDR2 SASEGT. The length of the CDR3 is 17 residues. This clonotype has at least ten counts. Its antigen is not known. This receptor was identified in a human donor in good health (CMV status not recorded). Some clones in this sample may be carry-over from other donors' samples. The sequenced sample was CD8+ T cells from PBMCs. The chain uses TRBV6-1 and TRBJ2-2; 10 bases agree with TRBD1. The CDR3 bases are TGTGCCAGCACGGGCAAATGGGACAGGGGATGGACCGGGGAGCTGTTTTTT. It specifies CASTGKWDRGWTGELFF.